Listed here are 4 T cell receptor beta chains from one sample, sequenced in a study of blood T cell repertoires in COVID-19. TCRdb's table, derived via immunoSEQ multiplex PCR, lists solely in-frame clones and lacks some. The table has around 65,000 clones, more than 60% seen once. Specimen: peripheral blood. The receptors were gathered from a man in his 60s with acute or convalescent COVID-19.

This clone has a handful of counts. V usage is TRBV3-1 (or the pseudogene TRBV3-2) and J usage is TRBJ2-5; unclear D gene. The CDR3 has 16 amino acids. CDR1 LGHDT and CDR2 YNNKEL come from the germline V gene (reference sequence). The V and J ends lost 0 bases and 4 bases respectively, with 15 bases between them. CDR3: CASSQDLSVGGETQYF. The DNA for the CDR3 is TGTGCCAGCAGCCAAGACCTCAGTGTTGGTGGAGAGACCCAGTACTTC.

This clone was seen only a few times. V usage is TRBV30 and J usage is TRBJ2-7; 9 bases line up with TRBD1. Per germline, CDR1 GTSNPN and CDR2 SVGIG (reference sequence). The J segment lost 6 bases and the V segment lost 0 bases, leaving 9 bases of the junction unmatched. This CDR3 has 15 amino acids. CDR3 in DNA: TGTGCCTGGAGTGTACTTGGGACAGGGAAAAGCGAGCAGTACTTC. It encodes CAWSVLGTGKSEQYF.

This clone was observed a single time. The chain is built from TRBV2 and TRBJ2-7; tentatively, D is TRBD1 (6 bases). This CDR3 is built from 15 residues. CDR1 is SNHLY, CDR2 FYNNEI, per germline. V dropped 6 bases and J dropped 3 bases, with 18 bases sitting between them. CDR3 loop: CASRLSRQDNYEQYF. The CDR3 DNA sequence: TGTGCCAGCAGGCTCTCCAGACAGGACAACTACGAGCAGTACTTC.

A single count supports this clone. This chain links TRBV6-5 with TRBJ2-3, with unresolved D. CDR3 size: 15 residues. CDR1 MNHEY and CDR2 SVGAGI come from the germline V gene. Trimming cost V 11 bases and J 0 bases, with 18 bases left between them. The CDR3 loop reads CAAFRQIASTDTQYF. In nucleotides, the CDR3 is TGTGCCGCGTTTCGACAAATTGCTAGCACAGATACGCAGTATTTT.